This entry lists 22 T cell receptor beta chains sequenced from one sample in a study of blood T cell repertoires in COVID-19. Clones were sequenced by immunoSEQ multiplex PCR, and TCRdb holds only the in-frame ones, with some missing. The sample carries approximately 80,000 clones, more than 70% recorded once. The sample comprised peripheral blood. These receptors were taken from an elderly woman with acute or convalescent COVID-19.

This clone was detected only a few times. The chain is built from TRBV6-5 and TRBJ2-1, with D unresolved. Germline CDR1 MNHEY, CDR2 SVGAGI. The CDR3 runs to 14 residues. V lost 8 bases to trimming and J lost 0 bases, with 11 bases between them. CDR3 region: CASYGRDSYNEQFF. DNA of the CDR3: TGTGCCAGCTATGGTAGAGACTCCTACAATGAGCAGTTCTTC.

The chain couples TRBV7-2 to TRBJ1-5; unclear D gene. Germline CDR1 SGHTA, CDR2 FQGNSA. The CDR3 totals 14 residues. V was clipped by 2 bases and J by 4 bases, with 9 bases between them. The CDR3 DNA follows: TGTGCCAGCAGCTTAAGAGGCAATAATCAGCCCCAGCATTTT. Its protein is CASSLRGNNQPQHF.

The chain combines TRBV24-1 with TRBJ2-1, with 7 positions matching TRBD2. Germline trimming cut 4 bases from V and 8 bases from J; bases unmatched to any gene: 4. In germline, CDR1 is KGHDR, CDR2 SFDVKD. This CDR3 region has 13 residues. This CDR3 reads CATSETTSDEQFF. The CDR3 DNA reads TGTGCCACCAGTGAAACAACTAGCGATGAGCAGTTCTTC.

V usage is TRBV12-3 or TRBV12-4 and J usage is TRBJ1-5; D remains ambiguous. The CDR3 is made up of 12 amino acids. V was clipped by 6 bases and J by 0 bases, with 3 bases between them. The CDR3 reads CASRYSNQPQHF. The CDR3 bases are TGTGCCAGCAGATATAGCAATCAGCCCCAGCATTTT.

This clone was found once. This chain joins TRBV29-1 and TRBJ1-5; D might be TRBD1 (5 bases). This CDR3 has 13 residues. Per germline, CDR1 SQVTM and CDR2 ANQGSEA. With 4 bases removed from V and 2 bases from J, the gap between germline ends came to 9 bases. The CDR3 nucleotides read TGCAGCGTTGGGGGGGTTGGCAATCAGCCCCAGCATTTT. This gives the protein CSVGGVGNQPQHF. The full variable domain, in which reference TRBV29-1 and TRBJ1-5 provide the parts outside the CDR3, is SAVISQKPSRDICQRGTSLTIQCQVDSQVTMMFWYRQQPGQSLTLIATANQGSEATYESGFVIDKFPISRPNLTFSTLTVSNMSPEDSSIYLCSVGGVGNQPQHFGDGTRLSIL.

The chain combines TRBV5-8 with TRBJ2-5; D possibly corresponds to TRBD1 (5 bases). Germline V gene lookup returns CDR1 SGHTS and CDR2 YDEGEE. Deletions cut 4 bases from V and 5 bases from J, with 18 bases between. CDR3 length equals 15 residues. The CDR3: CASSKNPRGSETQYF. CDR3 DNA: TGTGCCAGCAGCAAAAACCCTAGGGGTAGTGAGACCCAGTACTTC.

CDR3 sequence: CASSEGQGWNEQFF. The CDR3 DNA is TGTGCCAGCAGCGAGGGACAGGGGTGGAATGAGCAGTTCTTC. This rearrangement joins TRBV7-2 to TRBJ2-1, with 10 bases aligning to TRBD1. V was pared by 5 bases and J by 7 bases, with 5 bases of the junction left unmatched. Germline CDR1 SGHTA, CDR2 FQGNSA. The CDR3 consists of 14 residues.

V gene TRBV5-5 combines with J gene TRBJ1-1; D is uncertain. The CDR3 consists of 13 residues. Trimming pared 7 bases from V and 1 base from J, leaving 11 bases between. Germline CDR1 reads SGHKS; CDR2 reads YYEKEE (reference sequence). DNA for the CDR3: TGTGCCAGCGGGCCGGTGGGGAACACTGAAGCTTTCTTT. Residues: CASGPVGNTEAFF.

The chain joins TRBV10-1 to TRBJ1-4, with D tentatively TRBD1 (6 bases). Germline V CDR1 and CDR2: WNHNN, SYGVQD (reference sequence). The CDR3 runs to 16 residues. Trimming removed 2 bases from V and 0 bases from J, with 10 bases in between. The CDR3 loop reads CASSEIPGATNEKLFF. CDR3 coding DNA: TGCGCCAGCAGTGAGATACCAGGGGCAACTAATGAAAAACTGTTTTTT.

This rearrangement joins TRBV5-1 to TRBJ2-1; D is unclear. Trimming stripped 6 bases from V and 1 base from J, with 11 bases between. This CDR3 has 14 amino acids. The germline CDR1 and CDR2 sequences are SGHRS and YFSETQ. CDR3 bases: TGCGCCAGCACGGAGAAAGGTTCCTACAATGAGCAGTTCTTC. Amino acids: CASTEKGSYNEQFF. The variable domain in full, with the rest retrieved from reference TRBV5-1 and TRBJ2-1, is KAGVTQTPRYLIKTRGQQVTLSCSPISGHRSVSWYQQTPGQGLQFLFEYFSETQRNKGNFPGRFSGRQFSNSRSEMNVSTLELGDSALYLCASTEKGSYNEQFFGPGTRLTVL.

This chain connects TRBV7-2 to TRBJ2-5; tentatively, D is TRBD2 (7 bases). The CDR3 spans 17 residues. Germline V CDR1 and CDR2: SGHTA, FQGNSA. V was pared by 1 base and J by 5 bases, with 20 bases between. CDR3 sequence: CASSLEPVRGGGETQYF. CDR3 sequence (DNA): TGTGCCAGCAGCTTAGAGCCCGTAAGAGGGGGGGGTGAGACCCAGTACTTC.

The chain combines TRBV7-9 with TRBJ2-7; 7 bases fit TRBD1. CDR3 size: 13 residues. V was pared by 4 bases and J by 3 bases, with 3 bases of the junction left unmatched. Germline CDR1 and CDR2: SEHNR and FQNEAQ (reference sequence). In DNA form, the CDR3 reads TGTGCCAGCAGCTCCGGGACAGACTACGAGCAGTACTTC. Amino acid sequence: CASSSGTDYEQYF.

This clone was observed a single time. The chain recombines TRBV19 with TRBJ1-3; unclear D gene. Per the germline V gene, CDR1 is LNHDA and CDR2 is SQIVND (reference sequence). The CDR3 length is 16 residues. Between the trimmed V and J ends, which lost 4 bases and 2 bases, there was a span of 15 bases. The CDR3 sequence is CASSTPSGATGNTIYF. DNA of the CDR3: TGTGCCAGTAGTACCCCCTCGGGTGCCACTGGAAACACCATATATTTT.

The chain carries TRBV19 and TRBJ1-4, with TRBD1 matching over 10 bases. Per the germline V gene, CDR1 is LNHDA and CDR2 is SQIVND (reference sequence). CDR3 length equals 16 residues. Losses at the gene ends were 10 bases for V and 7 bases for J; bases not matched to a gene: 15. CDR3 sequence (DNA): TGTGCCACCTCAGACAGGGGGCGCCCGGATCGTGAAAAACTGTTTTTT. Amino acid sequence: CATSDRGRPDREKLFF.

The chain is built from TRBV28 and TRBJ1-2; D not resolved. Trimming took 3 bases from V and 6 from J, leaving 14 bases between them. The CDR3 spans 14 residues. Germline assignment: CDR1 MDHEN and CDR2 SYDVKM. The CDR3 region is CASSFRHPANGYTF. DNA for the CDR3: TGTGCCAGCAGTTTCCGACACCCGGCTAATGGCTACACCTTC.

The rearrangement uses TRBV6-1 and TRBJ1-4; 7 bases fit TRBD1. The CDR3 is 15 residues long. The V segment lost 5 bases and the J segment 4 bases; nucleotides outside the gene matches: 7. Germline V gene data show CDR1 as MNHNS and CDR2 as SASEGT. The CDR3 loop is CASSHPGQLNEKLFF. The CDR3 coding sequence is TGTGCCAGCAGTCACCCGGGACAGCTTAATGAAAAACTGTTTTTT.

This chain connects TRBV6-1 to TRBJ2-3; TRBD2 aligns across 15 bases. This CDR3 spans 16 amino acids. The V segment lost 4 bases and the J segment 8 bases; nucleotides outside the gene matches: 7. Germline lookup yields CDR1 MNHNS and CDR2 SASEGT. The CDR3 here is CASSAGTSGRYGTQYF. The CDR3 DNA is TGTGCCAGCAGTGCTGGGACTAGCGGGAGGTACGGTACGCAGTATTTT.

The chain employs TRBV19 and TRBJ2-3; 8 bases are a match to TRBD2. Germline assignment: CDR1 LNHDA and CDR2 SQIVND (reference sequence). Unmatched junction bases numbered 8, after V lost 2 bases and J lost 4 bases. CDR3 length equals 16 residues. The CDR3 coding sequence is TGTGCCAGTAGTATATTGGGACTAGAAGGGGCAGATACGCAGTATTTT. Its translation: CASSILGLEGADTQYF.

This clone appeared a few times. The chain combines TRBV11-2 with TRBJ2-2; 7 bases line up with TRBD2. Trimming at V came to 5 bases and at J to 6 bases, leaving 6 bases not matched to a gene. This CDR3 has 14 amino acids. Germline V gene lookup returns CDR1 SGHAT and CDR2 FQNNGV. CDR3 in DNA: TGTGCCAGCAGCCCCGGACTAGTTCCCGGGGAGCTGTTTTTT. Amino acids: CASSPGLVPGELFF.

The chain couples TRBV11-2 to TRBJ2-2; no definite D call. V was clipped by 2 bases and J by 4 bases, with 8 bases between them. The CDR3 loop spans 14 amino acids. Per germline, CDR1 SGHAT and CDR2 FQNNGV. CDR3 protein: CASSLSAATGELFF. The CDR3 bases are TGTGCCAGCAGCTTAAGCGCGGCCACCGGGGAGCTGTTTTTT.

The rearrangement links TRBV14 to TRBJ2-5; 10 nucleotides align to TRBD1. V shed 4 bases and J 5 bases; nucleotides not matched to a gene: 4. The CDR3 spans 14 residues. Germline V gene lookup returns CDR1 SGHDN and CDR2 FVKESK. The CDR3 bases are TGTGCCAGCAGCCCGGGACAGGGGTGGGAGACCCAGTACTTC. Amino acid sequence: CASSPGQGWETQYF.

This clone has just one count. The chain employs TRBV5-1 and TRBJ2-6, with D possibly matching TRBD1 (5 bases). Trimming took off 5 bases at V and 0 bases at J, with 9 bases between the two ends. The germline gives CDR1 SGHRS, CDR2 YFSETQ. This CDR3 spans 15 amino acids. The CDR3 region has the DNA TGCGCCAGCAGAGGGGCTGTCTCTGGGGCCAACGTCCTGACTTTC. Its translation: CASRGAVSGANVLTF.